A selection of T cell receptor beta chains follows, all from one sample in a study of T cell responses to AZD1222 COVID-19 vaccine. The assay was immunoSEQ multiplex PCR, and TCRdb's table has in-frame clones only and misses some. This repertoire shows over 120,000 clones, around 90% found once; its top ten account for roughly 3.7%. The sample here was peripheral blood, taken on day 0 of AZD1222 vaccination. All receptors derive from an adult in good health. Both conserved end residues are part of each CDR3. D genes are given only for firm matches. The listing skips clone size in some rows; elsewhere it reads once, few, many or a size class.

CDR3 protein: CASSYLGTGVDEQYF
CDR3 DNA: TGTGCCAGCAGTTACCTTGGGACAGGGGTCGACGAGCAGTACTTC
D gene: TRBD1
clone size: .
V gene: TRBV6-5
J gene: TRBJ2-7

CDR3 protein: CASSLSSGRGEQYF
CDR3 DNA: TGTGCCAGCAGTTTGTCTAGCGGGAGGGGGGAGCAGTACTTC
D gene: TRBD2
clone size: .
V gene: TRBV27
J gene: TRBJ2-7

CDR3 protein: CASSYGTGIGNTIYF
CDR3 DNA: TGTGCCAGCTCCTATGGGACAGGGATCGGAAACACCATATATTTT
D gene: TRBD1
clone size: .
V gene: TRBV18
J gene: TRBJ1-3

CDR3 protein: CASSPRPSVSYEQYF
CDR3 DNA: TGCGCCAGCAGCCCCCGGCCGTCAGTATCCTACGAGCAGTACTTC
D gene: .
clone size: .
V gene: TRBV5-1
J gene: TRBJ2-7

CDR3 protein: CASSVGRLSAETQYF
CDR3 DNA: TGTGCCAGCAGCGTCGGGAGGTTGAGTGCGGAGACCCAGTACTTC
D gene: TRBD2
clone size: .
V gene: TRBV5-5
J gene: TRBJ2-5

CDR3 protein: CAIQPQGSDEKLFF
CDR3 DNA: TGTGCCATACAACCACAGGGTTCCGATGAAAAACTGTTTTTT
D gene: .
clone size: .
V gene: TRBV19
J gene: TRBJ1-4

CDR3 protein: CASSETSVYNEQFF
CDR3 DNA: TGTGCCAGTTCTGAGACTAGCGTTTACAATGAGCAGTTCTTC
D gene: TRBD2
clone size: .
V gene: TRBV19
J gene: TRBJ2-1

CDR3 protein: CASRSRQVNTGELFF
CDR3 DNA: TGTGCCAGCAGGTCAAGACAGGTGAACACCGGGGAGCTGTTTTTT
D gene: .
clone size: few
V gene: TRBV2
J gene: TRBJ2-2

CDR3 protein: CASSLSIHNEQFF
CDR3 DNA: TGTGCCAGCAGTTTATCCATCCACAATGAGCAGTTCTTC
D gene: .
clone size: .
V gene: TRBV12-3/TRBV12-4
J gene: TRBJ2-1

CDR3 protein: CAWSWDYSNQPQHF
CDR3 DNA: TGTGCCTGGAGTTGGGATTATAGCAATCAGCCCCAGCATTTT
D gene: .
clone size: .
V gene: TRBV30
J gene: TRBJ1-5

CDR3 protein: CASSWGQGEKLFF
CDR3 DNA: TGTGCCAGCAGCTGGGGACAGGGAGAAAAACTGTTTTTT
D gene: TRBD1
clone size: .
V gene: TRBV7-9
J gene: TRBJ1-4

CDR3 protein: CASSFSRAPDTQYF
CDR3 DNA: TGTGCCAGCAGCTTCTCCAGGGCCCCAGATACGCAGTATTTT
D gene: .
clone size: .
V gene: TRBV7-2
J gene: TRBJ2-3

CDR3 protein: CASSSTRIPFNEQFF
CDR3 DNA: TGTGCCAGCAGCTCTACACGGATTCCCTTCAATGAGCAGTTCTTC
D gene: .
clone size: .
V gene: TRBV5-6
J gene: TRBJ2-1

CDR3 protein: CASSLGANSGNTIYF
CDR3 DNA: TGCGCCAGCAGCTTGGGAGCCAATTCTGGAAACACCATATATTTT
D gene: .
clone size: .
V gene: TRBV5-1
J gene: TRBJ1-3

CDR3 protein: CASSGATGGMVETQYF
CDR3 DNA: TGCGCCAGCAGTGGAGCTACAGGGGGCATGGTGGAGACCCAGTACTTC
D gene: TRBD1
clone size: .
V gene: TRBV10-1
J gene: TRBJ2-5

CDR3 protein: CASSYGMTSLAYEQYF
CDR3 DNA: TGTGCCAGCAGTTACGGGATGACTAGCTTAGCGTACGAGCAGTACTTC
D gene: TRBD2
clone size: .
V gene: TRBV6-2/TRBV6-3
J gene: TRBJ2-7

CDR3 protein: CASSPDPTDLREQYF
CDR3 DNA: TGTGCCAGCAGCCCCGACCCTACGGACCTGCGCGAGCAGTACTTC
D gene: .
clone size: .
V gene: TRBV21-1
J gene: TRBJ2-7

CDR3 protein: CASSTDRATGTYYEQYF
CDR3 DNA: TGTGCCAGTAGTACCGACAGGGCCACGGGGACCTACTACGAGCAGTACTTC
D gene: TRBD1
clone size: .
V gene: TRBV19
J gene: TRBJ2-7

CDR3 protein: CATSDSGTGDNEQFF
CDR3 DNA: TGTGCCACCAGTGATTCCGGGACAGGGGACAATGAGCAGTTCTTC
D gene: TRBD1
clone size: .
V gene: TRBV24-1
J gene: TRBJ2-1

CDR3 protein: CASSLGRSSYEQYF
CDR3 DNA: TGTGCCAGCAGCTTGGGACGGAGCTCCTACGAGCAGTACTTC
D gene: .
clone size: .
V gene: TRBV7-8
J gene: TRBJ2-7

CDR3 protein: CASSPNQGLPETQYF
CDR3 DNA: TGTGCCAGCAGCCCAAACCAGGGGTTGCCAGAGACCCAGTACTTC
D gene: .
clone size: .
V gene: TRBV7-8
J gene: TRBJ2-5

CDR3 protein: CASTGVVDNYGYTF
CDR3 DNA: TGTGCCAGCACGGGAGTAGTAGATAACTATGGCTACACCTTC
D gene: .
clone size: .
V gene: TRBV6-6
J gene: TRBJ1-2

CDR3 protein: CASSYRGEQFF
CDR3 DNA: TGTGCCAGCAGTTACAGGGGTGAGCAGTTCTTC
D gene: TRBD1
clone size: .
V gene: TRBV12-3/TRBV12-4
J gene: TRBJ2-1

CDR3 protein: CASSMRPQETQYF
CDR3 DNA: TGTGCCAGTAGTATGCGTCCCCAAGAGACCCAGTACTTC
D gene: .
clone size: .
V gene: TRBV19
J gene: TRBJ2-5

CDR3 protein: CASRSEVGQSYEQYF
CDR3 DNA: TGTGCCAGCAGATCTGAAGTTGGGCAGTCCTACGAGCAGTACTTC
D gene: .
clone size: .
V gene: TRBV6-5
J gene: TRBJ2-7